This T cell receptor beta chain was identified during a study of T-cell memory formation after mild COVID-19. About the study: Largely, the TCR clusters proved donor specific.

Whole-study results and caveats: Researchers report contracting CD4+ clones mostly in CM and EM, with CD8+ clones in EMRA. Later expanders leaned CD4+, whereas day 15 to 85 contracting clones were balanced CD4/CD8.

This clonotype has more than one count but fewer than ten. What it recognizes is unknown. From the 5' RACE reads, TCRdb called clonotypes with MiXCR, one entry per CDR3 protein. The data contain roughly 310,000 distinct CDR3 sequences, more than 15% of them singletons. V was pared by 2 bases and J by 8 bases, with 12 bases between. The CDR3 is 14 amino acids. CDR1 is SEHNR and CDR2 is FQNEAQ in the germline V gene (reference sequence). This clonotype originated in a young man who had mild COVID-19 (a few samples of this study predate the infection). Cell type and time point are not known. J is TRBJ1-4 and V is TRBV7-9; no reliable D call. The sequenced material came from PBMCs or a T cell subset sorted from them (not recorded which). CDR3 amino acids: CASSLMAGEEKLFF. The DNA of the CDR3 is TGTGCCAGCAGCTTAATGGCAGGAGAGGAAAAACTGTTTTTT.